This is a list of T cell receptor beta chains from one sample in a study of blood T cells in healthy people across ages. TCRdb re-called the 5' RACE reads with MiXCR, one entry per CDR3 protein. The sample holds 760,000 or so distinct CDR3 sequences, roughly 25% seen once. A further study also used this sample, focusing on T cells of mothers and their children.

Sequencing was carried out using blood. These receptors were taken from a boy between 10 and 17 years old in good health. Each CDR3 is given with its conserved first and last residue. D genes are given only for firm matches. Some rows have no size entry. The others give once, few or many, or a class for an expanded clone.

TRBV20-1	NA	NA	TRBJ2-7	TGCAGTGCTAGGTCCAGGGTACTTCTCGAGCAGTACTTC	CSARSRVLLEQYF
TRBV5-1	NA	once	TRBJ2-7	TGCGCCAGCACCCCCAGCCCCAGGACTCCCTACGAGCAGTACTTC	CASTPSPRTPYEQYF
TRBV5-6	NA	NA	TRBJ2-4	TGTGCCAGCAGCTTTTATGCGGGAAACATTCAGTACTTC	CASSFYAGNIQYF
TRBV7-3	TRBD1	NA	TRBJ2-2	TGTGCCAGCAGCTTAATCGGGACAGAAAACACCGGGGAGCTGTTTTTT	CASSLIGTENTGELFF
TRBV21-1	NA	NA	TRBJ1-2	TGTGCCAGCAGCAAAGGATGGACAAGAAGCCCCCCAAACTATGGCTACACCTTC	CASSKGWTRSPPNYGYTF
TRBV5-6	NA	few	TRBJ2-3	TGTGCCAGCAGCCCAGTGGGGACAGATACGCAGTATTTT	CASSPVGTDTQYF
TRBV5-5	NA	NA	TRBJ2-7	TGTGCCAGCAGCTTTTGGATGACCTACGAGCAGTACTTC	CASSFWMTYEQYF
TRBV3-1	TRBD2	few	TRBJ2-7	TGTGCCAGCAGCCAAGATTTTGGGACTAGTGACGAGCAGTACTTC	CASSQDFGTSDEQYF
TRBV18	NA	few	TRBJ2-1	TGTGCCAGCTCACCGATCGGGACACAAACGGGGAATGAGCAGTTCTTC	CASSPIGTQTGNEQFF
TRBV6-6	NA	NA	TRBJ1-5	TGTGCCAGCCGTGAGAGCAATCAGCCCCAGCATTTT	CASRESNQPQHF
TRBV10-3	TRBD2	NA	TRBJ2-3	TGTGCCATCAGCGGGGAGAGCGGGAACCCAGATACGCAGTATTTT	CAISGESGNPDTQYF
TRBV7-6	NA	few	TRBJ2-1	TGTGCCAGCAGCTTAGCTTCCCATTCCATTACCTACAATGAGCAGTTCTTC	CASSLASHSITYNEQFF
TRBV7-8	NA	NA	TRBJ2-5	TGTGCCAGCAGCTTAGACCTCCCTGGGACTTTACTACAAGAGACCCAGTACTTC	CASSLDLPGTLLQETQYF
TRBV27	NA	NA	TRBJ1-2	TGTGCCAGCAGTTTGGATCCGGACTACTATGGCTACACCTTC	CASSLDPDYYGYTF
TRBV28	NA	few	TRBJ2-7	TGTGCCAGCAGCAGAACGGACAAGGCCTACGAGCAGTACTTC	CASSRTDKAYEQYF
TRBV7-2	TRBD1	NA	TRBJ1-1	TGTGCCAGCAGCTCTACAGGGGCTGATATTGTGGACACTGAAGCTTTCTTT	CASSSTGADIVDTEAFF
TRBV5-1	TRBD1	many	TRBJ1-1	TGCGCCAGCAGCCTATGGGACAGAACTGAAGCTTTCTTT	CASSLWDRTEAFF
TRBV4-1	NA	NA	TRBJ1-1	TGCGCCAGCAGCCAAGGAATTATTGGCACTGAAGCTTTCTTT	CASSQGIIGTEAFF
TRBV29-1	NA	NA	TRBJ1-2	TGCAGCGTCGATCCGGGACAAGGGGGCTACACCTTC	CSVDPGQGGYTF
TRBV20-1	TRBD1	few	TRBJ2-7	TGCAGTTTCCGACAGGGGGCAAGGGACGAGCAGTACTTC	CSFRQGARDEQYF
TRBV20-1	NA	few	TRBJ2-1	TGCAGTGCTAGAGATCTTGGGGACTTAGGCTACATTGAGCAGTTCTTC	CSARDLGDLGYIEQFF
TRBV4-1	TRBD2	NA	TRBJ2-1	TGCGCCAGCAGCCCAATGGTCGGGGGGGTTGCCTACAATGAGCAGTTCTTC	CASSPMVGGVAYNEQFF
TRBV12-3/TRBV12-4	TRBD1	NA	TRBJ1-2	TGTGCCAGCAGTCGATTCGGACAGGCTTACTATGGCTACACCTTC	CASSRFGQAYYGYTF
TRBV6-5	NA	NA	TRBJ2-3	TGTGCCAGCGCGGTAGCTAGCACAGATACGCAGTATTTT	CASAVASTDTQYF
TRBV7-8	NA	NA	TRBJ2-4	TGTGCCAGCCATGCCCTAGCCAAAAACATTCAGTACTTC	CASHALAKNIQYF
TRBV2	NA	once	TRBJ1-2	TGTGCCAGCAGTGATTATGCGGGGGGCTTCAATGGCTACACCTTC	CASSDYAGGFNGYTF
TRBV20-1	NA	NA	TRBJ2-3	TGCAGTGCTAGAATCGGGCTGGCAGATACGCAGTATTTT	CSARIGLADTQYF
TRBV29-1	TRBD1	NA	TRBJ2-3	TGCAGCGTTATGACAGGGGGTTATCCAGATACGCAGTATTTT	CSVMTGGYPDTQYF
TRBV5-1	NA	few	TRBJ1-1	TGCGCCAGCAGCTTCCAAGTCGGAAAGGCCACTGAAGCTTTCTTT	CASSFQVGKATEAFF
TRBV6-5	NA	few	TRBJ1-4	TGTGCCAGCAGTTACCTCTTGTCGGGACACCCAACTAATGAAAAACTGTTTTTT	CASSYLLSGHPTNEKLFF
TRBV11-3	TRBD1	NA	TRBJ2-1	TGTGCCAGCAGTAAAGACAGGGCCGACAATGAGCAGTTCTTC	CASSKDRADNEQFF
TRBV28	NA	few	TRBJ2-2	TGTGCCAGCAGTTCCCGGTCGGGGGCCAACACCGGGGAGCTGTTTTTT	CASSSRSGANTGELFF
TRBV7-3	NA	NA	TRBJ1-2	TGTGCCAGCAGCTTGGTTGGGGGGATCGGAGCTTATGGCTACACCTTC	CASSLVGGIGAYGYTF